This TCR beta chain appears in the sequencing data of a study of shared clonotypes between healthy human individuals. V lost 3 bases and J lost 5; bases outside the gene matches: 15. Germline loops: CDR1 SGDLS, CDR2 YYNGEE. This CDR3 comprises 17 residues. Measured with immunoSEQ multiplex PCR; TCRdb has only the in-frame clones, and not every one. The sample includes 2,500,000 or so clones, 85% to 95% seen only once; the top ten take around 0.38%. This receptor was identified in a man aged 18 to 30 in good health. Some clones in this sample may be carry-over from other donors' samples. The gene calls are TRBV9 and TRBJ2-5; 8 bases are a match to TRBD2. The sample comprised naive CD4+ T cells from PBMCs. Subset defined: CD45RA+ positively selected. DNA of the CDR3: TGTGCCAGCAGCGAGAGGGAAACCGGGACTAGGATCGAGACCCAGTACTTC. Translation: CASSERETGTRIETQYF.